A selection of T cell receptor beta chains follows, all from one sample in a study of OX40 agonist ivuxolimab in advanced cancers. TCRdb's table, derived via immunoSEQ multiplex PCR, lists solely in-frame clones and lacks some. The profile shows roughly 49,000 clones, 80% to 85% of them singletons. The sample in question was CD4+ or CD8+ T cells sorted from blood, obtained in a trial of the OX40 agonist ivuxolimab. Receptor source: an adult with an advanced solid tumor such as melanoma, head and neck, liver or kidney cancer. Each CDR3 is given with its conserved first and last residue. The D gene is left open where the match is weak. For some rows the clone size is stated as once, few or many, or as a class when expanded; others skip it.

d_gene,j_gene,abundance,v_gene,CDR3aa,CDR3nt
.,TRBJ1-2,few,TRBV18,CASSPRDGEGGYTF,TGTGCCAGCTCACCCCGAGACGGCGAGGGAGGCTACACCTTC
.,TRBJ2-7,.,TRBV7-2,CASSPKGPYEQYF,TGTGCCAGCAGCCCTAAGGGGCCCTACGAGCAGTACTTC
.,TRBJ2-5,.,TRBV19,CASSDWAVGTQYF,TGTGCCAGTAGTGACTGGGCCGTGGGGACCCAGTACTTC
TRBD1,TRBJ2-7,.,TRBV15,CATSGDSSEQYF,TGTGCCACCAGCGGGGACAGCTCCGAGCAGTACTTC
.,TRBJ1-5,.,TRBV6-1,CASSEISEGVQPQHF,TGTGCCAGCAGTGAAATTTCGGAGGGGGTTCAGCCCCAGCATTTT
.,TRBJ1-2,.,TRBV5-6,CASSGQNYGYTF,TGTGCCAGCAGCGGACAGAACTATGGCTACACCTTC
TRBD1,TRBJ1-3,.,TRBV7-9,CASSFSTGPGNTIYF,TGTGCCAGCAGCTTTTCGACAGGGCCTGGAAACACCATATATTTT
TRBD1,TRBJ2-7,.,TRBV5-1,CASSLAGDRGSYEQYF,TGCGCCAGCAGCTTGGCCGGAGACAGGGGATCCTACGAGCAGTACTTC
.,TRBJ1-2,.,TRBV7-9,CASSFNRESGYTF,TGTGCCAGCAGCTTTAACAGGGAATCGGGCTACACCTTC
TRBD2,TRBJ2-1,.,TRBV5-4,CASSSSGEKYNEQFF,TGTGCCAGCAGCTCTAGCGGGGAAAAATACAATGAGCAGTTCTTC
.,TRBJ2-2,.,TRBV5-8,CASSLFTRARSGELFF,TGTGCCAGCAGCTTGTTTACCCGGGCCCGTTCCGGGGAGCTGTTTTTT
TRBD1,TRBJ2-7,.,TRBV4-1,CASSPSRGQTYEQYF,TGCGCCAGCAGCCCCTCGAGGGGGCAAACATACGAGCAGTACTTC
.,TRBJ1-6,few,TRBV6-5,CASKPARGEGSPLHF,TGTGCCAGCAAACCCGCCCGTGGGGAAGGTTCACCCCTCCACTTT
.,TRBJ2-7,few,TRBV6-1,CASSDPGLLYEQYF,TGTGCCAGCAGTGATCCCGGGCTCCTCTACGAGCAGTACTTC
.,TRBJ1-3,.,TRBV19,CASSRVGVSGNTIYF,TGTGCCAGTAGTAGGGTAGGCGTCTCTGGAAACACCATATATTTT
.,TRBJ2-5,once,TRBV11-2,CASSLWGQETQYF,TGTGCCAGCAGCTTATGGGGTCAAGAGACCCAGTACTTC
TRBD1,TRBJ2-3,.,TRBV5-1,CASSGGQGASTDTQYF,TGCGCCAGCAGCGGGGGACAGGGGGCCTCCACAGATACGCAGTATTTT
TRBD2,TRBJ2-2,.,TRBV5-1,CASSLDATSGVIGELFF,TGCGCCAGCAGCTTGGACGCGACTAGCGGGGTTATCGGGGAGCTGTTTTTT
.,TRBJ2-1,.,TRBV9,CASSSAIGGPGAYNEQFF,TGTGCCAGCAGCTCAGCCATCGGGGGTCCGGGGGCCTACAATGAGCAGTTCTTC
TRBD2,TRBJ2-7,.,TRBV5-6,CASSPAGREVSYEQYF,TGTGCCAGCAGCCCGGCGGGACGGGAGGTTTCCTACGAGCAGTACTTC
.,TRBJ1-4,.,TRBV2,CASSETGWPTTNEKLFF,TGTGCCAGCAGTGAAACGGGGTGGCCTACAACTAATGAAAAACTGTTTTTT
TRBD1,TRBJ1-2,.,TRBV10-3,CAIGQGALLGYTF,TGTGCCATTGGACAGGGGGCGCTTTTAGGCTACACCTTC
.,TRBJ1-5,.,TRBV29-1,CSVATDYSNQPQHF,TGCAGCGTTGCGACGGACTATAGCAATCAGCCCCAGCATTTT
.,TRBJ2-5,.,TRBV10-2,CASSISGLVETQYF,TGCGCCAGCAGTATTTCAGGGTTGGTAGAGACCCAGTACTTC
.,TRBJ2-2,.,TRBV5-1,CASSLPGGFTGELFF,TGCGCCAGCAGCTTGCCTGGGGGTTTCACCGGGGAGCTGTTTTTT
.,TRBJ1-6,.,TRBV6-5,CASSTRTVYNSPLHF,TGTGCCAGCAGTACCCGGACGGTATACAATTCACCCCTCCACTTT
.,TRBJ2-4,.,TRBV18,CASAEDLAKNIQYF,TGTGCCAGCGCAGAAGATTTAGCCAAAAACATTCAGTACTTC
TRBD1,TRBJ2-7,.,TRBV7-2,CASSLTGGKYEQYF,TGTGCCAGCAGCTTGACAGGGGGCAAGTACGAGCAGTACTTC
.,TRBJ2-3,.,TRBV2,CASSEGSTDTQYF,TGTGCCAGCAGTGAAGGGAGCACAGATACGCAGTATTTT
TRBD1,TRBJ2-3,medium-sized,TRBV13,CASSLTGMRGDTQYF,TGTGCCAGCAGCTTGACAGGGATGAGGGGAGATACGCAGTATTTT
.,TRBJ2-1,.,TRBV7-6,CASSLRLRNNEQFF,TGTGCCAGCAGCTTACGGTTGAGGAACAATGAGCAGTTCTTC
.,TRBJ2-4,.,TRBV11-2,CASSPNVPASASKNIQYF,TGTGCCAGCAGCCCGAACGTCCCAGCTAGCGCCTCCAAAAACATTCAGTACTTC